The T cell receptor beta chain described here comes from a study of T cell responses to AZD1222 COVID-19 vaccine. This CDR3 region has 14 residues. Deletions cut 6 bases from V and 5 bases from J, with 17 bases between. Germline values: CDR1 SGDLS, CDR2 YYNGEE. As concerns this clone: Antigen specificity is unknown.

Libraries were prepared by immunoSEQ multiplex PCR; TCRdb keeps only in-frame clonotypes and omits some of them. The data contain 100,000 to 150,000 clones, just under 95% of them seen just once; the ten biggest clones take up 6% to 7%. General study findings and limits: CD4 TCRs linked to vaccination spanned spike, dominating at 160-218 and 743-854. Baseline serology detected seropositivity in only a handful of AZD1222 recipients. An increase in Spike-specific TCR breadth and depth was observed after two AZD1222 doses.

This clonotype was sampled from an adult in good health. This specimen was peripheral blood, taken on day 0 of AZD1222 vaccination. This chain joins TRBV9 and TRBJ1-1, with D unclear. CDR3 in amino acids: CASTPWDGETEAFF. CDR3 DNA: TGTGCCAGCACCCCCTGGGATGGTGAGACTGAAGCTTTCTTT.